Sequencing of this T cell receptor beta chain was carried out in a study of cytomegalovirus exposure and HLA in healthy donors. The study ran its PCR with 60 Vbeta and 13 Jbeta primers. The assay was immunoSEQ multiplex PCR, and TCRdb's table has in-frame clones only and misses some. The sample records over 85,000 clones, roughly 80% being singletons. Germline V gives CDR1 SGHRS, CDR2 YFSETQ. With V trimmed by 5 bases and J by 1 base, 11 bases remained unmatched. This CDR3 has 17 amino acids. The sequenced sample consisted of PBMCs. The chain has TRBV5-1 and TRBJ1-1, with TRBD1 identical over 10 bases. The source is a young woman in good health and CMV-seronegative. The CDR3 reads CASRSGTGDYSNTEAFF. The CDR3 DNA follows: TGCGCCAGCAGGTCCGGGACAGGGGATTATTCGAACACTGAAGCTTTCTTT.